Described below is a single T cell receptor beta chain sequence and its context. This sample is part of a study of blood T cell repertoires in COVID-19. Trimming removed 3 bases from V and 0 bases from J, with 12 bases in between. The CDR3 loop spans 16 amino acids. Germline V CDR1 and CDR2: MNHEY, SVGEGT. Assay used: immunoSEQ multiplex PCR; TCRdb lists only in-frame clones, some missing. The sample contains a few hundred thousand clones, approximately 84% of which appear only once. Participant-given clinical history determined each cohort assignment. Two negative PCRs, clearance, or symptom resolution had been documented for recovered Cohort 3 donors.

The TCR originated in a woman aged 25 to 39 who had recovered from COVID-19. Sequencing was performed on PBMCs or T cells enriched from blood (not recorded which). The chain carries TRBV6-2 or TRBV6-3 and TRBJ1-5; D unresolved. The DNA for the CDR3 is TGTGCCAGCAGTTATAGCGGAGGCGATAGCAATCAGCCCCAGCATTTT. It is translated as CASSYSGGDSNQPQHF.